The 16 T cell receptor beta chains in this list originate from one sample, sequenced in a study of shared clonotypes between healthy human individuals. Data came from immunoSEQ multiplex PCR; TCRdb stores just in-frame clones and leaves some out. The table includes 780,000 or so clones, around 70% detected once. Sequencing was carried out using memory CD4+ T cells sorted from blood. Subset of the sample: CD45RA-negative fraction. These receptors originate from a woman in her twenties or thirties in good health.

This chain joins TRBV11-2 and TRBJ2-7; possibly TRBD2 for D (6 bases). V was clipped by 0 bases and J by 7 bases, with 16 bases between them. Per the germline V gene, CDR1 is SGHAT and CDR2 is FQNNGV. The CDR3 covers 15 residues. CDR3 amino acids: CASSLDARARGEQYF. CDR3 nucleotide sequence: TGTGCCAGCAGCTTAGATGCCAGGGCTCGGGGGGAGCAGTACTTC.

V usage is TRBV6-4 and J usage is TRBJ2-7; no clear D gene. This CDR3 has 17 amino acids. V shed 3 bases and J shed 2 bases, with 20 bases lying between them. Per the germline V gene, CDR1 is MRHNA and CDR2 is SNTAGT. Here the CDR3 DNA reads TGTGCCAGCAGTGAACCGGACGGCCCTATGATTCCCTACGAGCAGTACTTC. Translated, it gives CASSEPDGPMIPYEQYF.

The chain recombines TRBV18 with TRBJ2-7; 7 bases line up with TRBD2. This CDR3 is 15 amino acids long. Germline V gene data show CDR1 as KGHSH and CDR2 as LQKENI. Trimming cost V 1 base and J 9 bases; bases outside gene matches: 12. The CDR3 region has the DNA TGTGCCAGCTCACCACGGCCTAGCGGAGCTACGGGGCAGTACTTC. Residues: CASSPRPSGATGQYF.

The rearrangement joins TRBV7-2 to TRBJ1-2; D is ambiguous. Trimming removed 4 bases from V and 8 bases from J, with 14 bases in between. The CDR3 totals 13 residues. The germline CDR1 and CDR2 sequences are SGHTA and FQGNSA. The CDR3 loop reads CASSSNSGFGYTF. The CDR3 nucleotides read TGTGCCAGCAGCTCTAATTCGGGATTCGGCTACACCTTC.

In this sample, this clone turned up a few times. Distinct nucleotide sequences in the sample also encode this CDR3. J is TRBJ2-1 and V is TRBV7-2; D not resolved. The CDR3 runs to 14 residues. Trimming removed 1 base at V and 0 bases at J, with 4 bases between. Germline V gene sequence: CDR1 SGHTA, CDR2 FQGNSA. CDR3 sequence reads: CASSLDGSYNEQFF. CDR3 nucleotide sequence: TGTGCCAGCAGCTTAGACGGCTCCTACAATGAGCAGTTCTTC.

V usage is TRBV19 and J usage is TRBJ2-2, with D uncertain. The CDR3 is 14 amino acids. Looked up from germline, CDR1 is LNHDA and CDR2 is SQIVND (reference sequence). The ends were cut back, 2 bases at V and 5 bases at J, with 9 bases in the middle. CDR3 DNA: TGTGCCAGTAGTATATCGATTAGGACCGGGGAGCTGTTTTTT. Translated, it gives CASSISIRTGELFF.

This chain joins TRBV7-2 and TRBJ1-5, with TRBD1 matching over 7 bases. Germline V gene data show CDR1 as SGHTA and CDR2 as FQGNSA. V lost 5 bases to trimming and J lost 2 bases; unmatched junction nucleotides: 6. The CDR3 is made up of 15 amino acids. This CDR3 is CASSPPQGGNQPQHF. The CDR3 coding sequence is TGTGCCAGCAGCCCCCCGCAGGGGGGCAATCAGCCCCAGCATTTT.

The gene calls are TRBV10-2 and TRBJ1-1; TRBD1 matches at 7 bases. Per the germline V gene, CDR1 is WSHSY and CDR2 is SAAADI. This CDR3 has 14 amino acids. Trimming cost V 7 bases and J 1 base; bases outside gene matches: 6. The CDR3 protein is CASKAGQSNTEAFF. The CDR3 nucleotides read TGCGCCAGCAAGGCGGGACAGTCGAACACTGAAGCTTTCTTT.

Remarks on this clone: Possible read error: a much larger clone is one base away. The sample carries other DNA sequences with the same CDR3. The chain links TRBV11-3 to TRBJ2-2; D unclear. This CDR3 spans 14 amino acids. The germline V gene encodes CDR1 SGHNT and CDR2 YENEEA. Trimming took 1 base from V and 1 from J, leaving 4 bases between them. The CDR3 loop is CASSLGRNTGELFF. As DNA, the CDR3 is TGTGCCAGCAGCTTAGGCAGGAACACCGGGGAGCTGTTTTTT.

This chain connects TRBV7-3 to TRBJ2-3; 7 bases align to TRBD1. This CDR3 has 14 residues. After removal of 5 bases from V and 3 bases from J, the junction contained 5 bases not matched to a gene. The germline CDR1 and CDR2 sequences are SGHTA and FQGTGA. In DNA form, the CDR3 reads TGTGCCAGCAGCCCCACAGGGGTAACAGATACGCAGTATTTT. Translation: CASSPTGVTDTQYF.

V is TRBV7-9 and J is TRBJ1-1; 8 bases line up with TRBD1. The germline gives CDR1 SEHNR, CDR2 FQNEAQ (reference sequence). J gave up 5 bases and V 5 bases, and 7 bases lay outside the gene matches. This CDR3 region has 14 residues. In DNA form, the CDR3 reads TGTGCCAGCAGCGTCCGGGACAGGACTACTGAAGCTTTCTTT. Encoded protein: CASSVRDRTTEAFF. Full variable domain (missing parts from reference TRBV7-9 and TRBJ1-1): DTGVSQNPRHKITKRGQNVTFRCDPISEHNRLYWYRQTLGQGPEFLTYFQNEAQLEKSRLLSDRFSAERPKGSFSTLEIQRTEQGDSAMYLCASSVRDRTTEAFFGQGTRLTVV.

This clone was seen a single time. The gene calls are TRBV7-8 and TRBJ2-7, with D tentatively TRBD2 (5 bases). The V gene lost 6 bases and the J gene lost 3 bases, with 12 bases spanning the gap. This CDR3 comprises 13 residues. Germline CDR1 and CDR2: SGHVS and FQNEAQ. CDR3 in amino acids: CASRERAHYEQYF. For the CDR3, the DNA is TGTGCCAGCAGAGAGAGGGCCCACTACGAGCAGTACTTC.

This chain connects TRBV18 to TRBJ1-5; maybe TRBD1 (5 bases). CDR1 is KGHSH and CDR2 is LQKENI in the germline V gene. Trimming left V 2 bases short and J 3 bases short, with 11 bases between. The CDR3 length is 15 residues. This chain's CDR3 is CASSPMEGINQPQHF. The CDR3 nucleotides are TGTGCCAGCTCACCAATGGAGGGGATCAATCAGCCCCAGCATTTT.

This clone was seen only a few times. The chain employs TRBV5-6 and TRBJ2-2; possible D gene TRBD1, 6 bases. The germline V gene has CDR1 SGHDT and CDR2 YYEEEE. V was cut by 6 bases and J by 4 bases, with 13 bases left in between. CDR3 length: 14 amino acids. CDR3 sequence (DNA): TGTGCCAGCACCATGACAGGAGGCACCGGGGAGCTGTTTTTT. Its protein product is CASTMTGGTGELFF.

This chain links TRBV28 with TRBJ2-4; no firm D call. V was pared by 2 bases and J by 6 bases, with 17 bases between. This CDR3 comprises 16 residues. Germline V CDR1 and CDR2: MDHEN, SYDVKM. The CDR3 spells CASSLALQGVRNIQYF. Here the CDR3 DNA reads TGTGCCAGCAGTTTAGCACTACAAGGCGTACGAAACATTCAGTACTTC.

The rearrangement joins TRBV6-6 to TRBJ1-5; D call uncertain. Looked up from germline, CDR1 is MNHNY and CDR2 is SVGAGI (reference sequence). The CDR3 sequence is 15 residues long. V lost 4 bases to trimming and J lost 0 bases, with 10 bases between them. The DNA for the CDR3 is TGTGCCAGCAGTTTGACCGCATATAGCAATCAGCCCCAGCATTTT. Encoded protein: CASSLTAYSNQPQHF.